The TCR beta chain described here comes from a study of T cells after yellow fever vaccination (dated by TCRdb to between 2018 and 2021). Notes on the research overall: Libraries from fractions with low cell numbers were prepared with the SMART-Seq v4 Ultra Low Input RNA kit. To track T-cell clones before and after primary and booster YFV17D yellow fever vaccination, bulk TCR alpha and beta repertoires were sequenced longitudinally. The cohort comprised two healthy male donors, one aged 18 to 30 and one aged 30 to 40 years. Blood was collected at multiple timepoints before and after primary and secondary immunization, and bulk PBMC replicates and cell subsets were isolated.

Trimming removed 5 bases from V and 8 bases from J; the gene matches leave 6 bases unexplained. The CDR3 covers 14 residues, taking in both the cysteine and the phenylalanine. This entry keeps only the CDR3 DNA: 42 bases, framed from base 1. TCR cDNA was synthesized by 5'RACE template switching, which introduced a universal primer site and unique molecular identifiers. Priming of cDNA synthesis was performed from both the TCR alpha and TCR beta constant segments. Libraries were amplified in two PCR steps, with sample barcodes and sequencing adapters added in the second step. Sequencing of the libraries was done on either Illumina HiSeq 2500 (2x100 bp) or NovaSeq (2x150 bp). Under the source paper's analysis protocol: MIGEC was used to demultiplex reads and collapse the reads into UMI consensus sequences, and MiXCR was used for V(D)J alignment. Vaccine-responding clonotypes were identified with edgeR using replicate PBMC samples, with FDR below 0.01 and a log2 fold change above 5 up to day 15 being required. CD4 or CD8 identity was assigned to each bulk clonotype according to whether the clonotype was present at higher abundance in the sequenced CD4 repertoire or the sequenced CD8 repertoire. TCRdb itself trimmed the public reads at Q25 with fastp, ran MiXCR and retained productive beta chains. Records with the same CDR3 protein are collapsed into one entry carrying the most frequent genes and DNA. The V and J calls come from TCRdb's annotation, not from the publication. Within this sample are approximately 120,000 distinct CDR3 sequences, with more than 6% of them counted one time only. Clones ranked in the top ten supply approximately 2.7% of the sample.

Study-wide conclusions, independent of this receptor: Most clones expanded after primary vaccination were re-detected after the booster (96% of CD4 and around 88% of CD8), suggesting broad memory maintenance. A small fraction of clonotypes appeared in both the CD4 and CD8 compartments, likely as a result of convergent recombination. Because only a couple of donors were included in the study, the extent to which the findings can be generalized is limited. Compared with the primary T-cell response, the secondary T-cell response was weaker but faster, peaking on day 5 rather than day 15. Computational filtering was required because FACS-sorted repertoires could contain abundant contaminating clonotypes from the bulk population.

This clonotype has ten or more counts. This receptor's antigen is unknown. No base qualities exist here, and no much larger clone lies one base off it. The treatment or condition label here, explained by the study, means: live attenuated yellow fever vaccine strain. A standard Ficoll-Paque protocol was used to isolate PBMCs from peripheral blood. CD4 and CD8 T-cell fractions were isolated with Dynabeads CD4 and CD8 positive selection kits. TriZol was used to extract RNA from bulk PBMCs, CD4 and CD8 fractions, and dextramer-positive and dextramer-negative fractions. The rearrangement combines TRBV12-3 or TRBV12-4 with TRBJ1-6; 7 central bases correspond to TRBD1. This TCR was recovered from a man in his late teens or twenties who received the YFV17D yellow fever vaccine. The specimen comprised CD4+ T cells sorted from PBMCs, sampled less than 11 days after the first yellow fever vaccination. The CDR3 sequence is CASSLTGADSPLHF. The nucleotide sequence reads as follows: TGTGCCAGCAGTCTAACAGGGGCGGATTCACCCCTCCACTTT.